This TCR beta chain stems from a study of long-term antiretroviral therapy in people with HIV. This clone was recorded only once. Specimens retained about 1-11 million cryopreserved PBMC preceding DNA extraction. The assay used was immunoSEQ (version v3.0), run at survey level. This table comes from immunoSEQ multiplex PCR, and its TCRdb copy is limited to in-frame clones, with some not included. The profile covers about 21,000 clones, with more than 75% appearing a single time and 6.5% to 10% taken by the ten largest. This TCR was recovered from a man aged 18 to 29 with HIV. The sequences come from unsorted PBMCs, collected 0.2 years before starting antiretroviral therapy.

In DNA form, the CDR3 reads TGTGCCAGCAGCCTTGACTCGGGGAACACCATATATTTT. Protein sequence: CASSLDSGNTIYF. The V gene is TRBV5-6, the J gene TRBJ1-3; unclear D gene. V lost 4 bases, J lost 7 bases, and 12 bases lay in between. The germline CDR1 and CDR2 sequences are SGHDT and YYEEEE. The CDR3 is made up of 13 amino acids. The full variable domain, rest sourced from reference TRBV5-6 and TRBJ1-3, is DAGVTQSPTHLIKTRGQQVTLRCSPKSGHDTVSWYQQALGQGPQFIFQYYEEEERQRGNFPDRFSGHQFPNYSSELNVNALLLGDSALYLCASSLDSGNTIYFGEGSWLTVV.